The table lists the clone carrying this T cell receptor (beta chain) with a count of one. The repertoire was sequenced with immunoSEQ multiplex PCR; TCRdb's copy has only in-frame clones and lacks some. This table has some 70,000 clones, 60% to 80% appearing once. The data originate from a study of blood T cell repertoires in COVID-19. Study-wide background: COVID-19 samples, acute and convalescent, were from the United States, Italy and Spain.

Germline CDR1 and CDR2: KGHSH and LQKENI. After removal of 0 bases from V and 4 bases from J, the junction contained 1 base not matched to a gene. CDR3 length: 15 amino acids. Sequencing input: peripheral blood. The V and J genes are TRBV18 and TRBJ1-3; 9 bases are a match to TRBD1. The source of this sequence is a human donor in a cohort sampled during active COVID-19. Here the CDR3 reads CASSPPGQGGNTIYF. The CDR3 nucleotides are TGTGCCAGCTCACCACCGGGACAGGGCGGAAACACCATATATTTT. Full variable domain (missing parts from reference TRBV18 and TRBJ1-3): NAGVMQNPRHLVRRRGQEARLRCSPMKGHSHVYWYRQLPEEGLKFMVYLQKENIIDESGMPKERFSAEFPKEGPSILRIQQVVRGDSAAYFCASSPPGQGGNTIYFGEGSWLTVV.